This record concerns one T cell receptor beta chain sequence. The antigen remains undetermined. The CDR3 totals 17 residues. Germline V lookup: CDR1 SGHRS, CDR2 YFSETQ. The V end lost 0 bases, the J end lost 1 base, and 14 bases lay between the germline ends. The data were taken from a study of T-cell reconstitution after alpha-beta-depleted transplantation in children. For TCRbeta, the library was prepared with unique molecular identifiers. From the PCR reads, TCRdb called clonotypes with MiXCR, one entry per CDR3 protein. The sample consists of 500,000 to 750,000 distinct CDR3 sequences, 25% to 30% of them appearing once. Study conclusions and caveats: For some patients, TCRbeta diversity was high at day 60 because of recipient T cells and thymic progenitors that survived. One year post-transplant, T-cell counts and diversity were largely derived from T cells produced anew. After transplant, at about two months, alpha-beta T cells were reportedly derived from several hundred expanded graft clones.

This TCR derives from a boy younger than two with Wiskott-Aldrich syndrome, due to receive a stem cell transplant. This chain links TRBV5-1 with TRBJ2-4; perhaps TRBD2 as D (5 bases). This material consisted of PBMCs, taken before TCRalphabeta/CD19-depleted stem cell transplant. The CDR3 DNA reads TGCGCCAGCAGCTTGGAAGGTCTAGGAGGTGCCAAAAACATTCAGTACTTC. Its translation: CASSLEGLGGAKNIQYF.